This T cell receptor beta chain was sequenced in a study of CD4 T cells in relation to SARS-CoV-2 and coronaviruses. Turning to the study itself: TCR beta CDR3s were sequenced after approximately 11-day antigen culture of PBMCs.

The CDR3 is 14 residues long. Per the germline V gene, CDR1 is SGHRS and CDR2 is YFSETQ. V lost 5 bases and J lost 4; bases outside the gene matches: 6. TCRdb's copy holds only in-frame clones and misses some; the assay was immunoSEQ multiplex PCR. The repertoire holds 30,000 to 45,000 clones, with more than 60% as singletons. For this clone: Antigen specificity is unknown.

The TCR sequence derives from an adult with COVID-19. The material sequenced was memory CD4+ T cells from PBMCs, cultured in vitro. The chain combines TRBV5-1 with TRBJ1-1; 9 bases agree with TRBD1. The chain's CDR3 is CASRSDRGGTEAFF. DNA of the CDR3: TGCGCCAGCAGGTCGGACAGGGGTGGCACTGAAGCTTTCTTT.